This T cell receptor beta chain was recorded in a study of blood T cell repertoires in COVID-19 (dated by TCRdb to 2018 to 2020). At the level of the whole study: Samples from collaborators originated in the United States, Italy and Spain and spanned both the acute and convalescent phases of COVID-19. The prospective study material was composed of cDNA or gDNA derived from T cells, B-cell-depleted T cells, or PBMCs. The dataset comprised deeply sampled blood TCRbeta repertoires from subjects exposed to, actively infected with, or recovered from COVID-19. A freely available public database, intended as a resource for researchers studying the immune response to SARS-CoV-2, is where the repertoires were released. The samples were drawn from the first 160 participants of the ongoing ImmuneRACE study and from 1,254 subjects provided by 6 global collaborators. Sample metadata almost always included a de-identified subject ID, COVID-19 status, age in years and sex. HLA class I and class II types, where available, came from metadata supplied by the sample provider rather than from assay-based typing. Overall study results and their limits: The amount of clinical and demographic metadata varied by source and participant and was provided uncurated.

A second Seattle source provided samples from volunteer blood donors who had recovered from COVID-19. Whole blood was collected in K2EDTA tubes by collaborating institutions according to the institutions' own protocols. Collaborator samples were shipped for TCRbeta analysis as frozen whole blood, isolated PBMCs, or DNA extracted from either sample type. The germline V gene (reference sequence) sets CDR1 to LGHDT and CDR2 to YNNKEL. There are 14 amino acids in the CDR3, from cysteine to phenylalanine inclusive. The read is trimmed to its CDR3 DNA, 42 bases read in frame from base 1. V is pared back by 1 base and J by 6 bases, with 13 bases lying between the germline termini. TCRbeta CDR3 regions were amplified from genomic DNA by means of the immunoSEQ Assay, a bias-controlled multiplex PCR. The study's processing was this. The number of nucleated cells in each sample was estimated by amplification of reference gene primers within the assay. To quantify the absolute abundance of each unique TCRbeta CDR3 rearrangement, sequence reads were collapsed and filtered. For each sample, productive Simpson clonality was calculated by taking the square root of Simpson's diversity index across productive rearrangements. This is the immuneACCESS table as TCRdb keeps it, with only in-frame sequences that have V and J called. A part of the clones is gone; compared with another copy, unresolved V genes explain less than half, and the rest is unexplained. V, J and clone size reflect that table, while D and trimming were determined from the DNA. The sample table lists almost 250,000 clones, roughly nine tenths of them with a count of one. The ten largest clonotypes hold approximately 1.5% of the sample.

Concerning this clone: Its binding antigen is unknown. Base quality data are lacking; no much larger clone is found one base away.

The sequence joins TRBV3-1 (or the pseudogene TRBV3-2) to TRBJ2-7; the D region possibly corresponds to TRBD1 (5 bases align). Sequencing used peripheral blood. This receptor was identified in a woman between 55 and 75 years old who had recovered from COVID-19. Here the CDR3 is given as CASSQALIRGEQYF. The DNA sequence reads TGTGCCAGCAGCCAAGCTCTCATAAGGGGCGAGCAGTACTTC.